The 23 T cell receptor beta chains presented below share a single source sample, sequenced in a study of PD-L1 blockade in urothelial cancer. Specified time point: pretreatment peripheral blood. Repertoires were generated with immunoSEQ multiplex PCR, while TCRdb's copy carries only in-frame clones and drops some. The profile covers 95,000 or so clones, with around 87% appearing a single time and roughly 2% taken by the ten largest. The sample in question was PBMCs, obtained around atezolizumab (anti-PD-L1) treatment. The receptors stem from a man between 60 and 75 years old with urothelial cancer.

The CDR3 spells CASIVNRGYGYTF. CDR3 sequence (DNA): TGTGCCAGCATCGTTAACCGGGGTTATGGCTACACCTTC. This chain joins TRBV6-1 and TRBJ1-2; no reliable D call. V lost 7 bases and J lost 5, with 14 bases in between. The CDR3 has 13 amino acids. Germline V lookup: CDR1 MNHNS, CDR2 SASEGT.

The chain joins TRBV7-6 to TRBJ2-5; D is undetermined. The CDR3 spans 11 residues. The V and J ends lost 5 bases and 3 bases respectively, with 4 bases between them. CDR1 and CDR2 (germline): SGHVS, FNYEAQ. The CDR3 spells CASSQKETQYF. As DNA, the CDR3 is TGTGCCAGCAGCCAAAAAGAGACCCAGTACTTC. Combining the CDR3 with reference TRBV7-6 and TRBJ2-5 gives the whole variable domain GAGVSQSPRYKVTKRGQDVALRCDPISGHVSLYWYRQALGQGPEFLTYFNYEAQQDKSGLPNDRFSAERPEGSISTLTIQRTEQRDSAMYRCASSQKETQYFGPGTRLLVL.

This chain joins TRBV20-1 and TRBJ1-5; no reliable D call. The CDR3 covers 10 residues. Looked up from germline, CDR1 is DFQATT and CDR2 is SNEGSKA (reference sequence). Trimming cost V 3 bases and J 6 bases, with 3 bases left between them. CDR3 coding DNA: TGCAGTGCTAGTATTCAGCCCCAGCATTTT. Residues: CSASIQPQHF.

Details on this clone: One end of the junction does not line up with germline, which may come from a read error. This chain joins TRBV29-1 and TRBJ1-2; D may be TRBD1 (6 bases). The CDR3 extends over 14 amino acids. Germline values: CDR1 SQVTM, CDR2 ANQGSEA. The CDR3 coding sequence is TGCAGCGTGGAAGGGACACCGTCTAACTATGGCTACACCTTC. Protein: CSVEGTPSNYGYTF.

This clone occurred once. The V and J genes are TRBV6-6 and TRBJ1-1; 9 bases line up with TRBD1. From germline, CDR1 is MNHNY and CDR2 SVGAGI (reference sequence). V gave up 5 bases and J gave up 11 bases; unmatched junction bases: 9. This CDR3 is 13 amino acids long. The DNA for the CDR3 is TGTGCCAGCAGTAACCCCGGGACAGGGAGGGCTTTCTTT. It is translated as CASSNPGTGRAFF.

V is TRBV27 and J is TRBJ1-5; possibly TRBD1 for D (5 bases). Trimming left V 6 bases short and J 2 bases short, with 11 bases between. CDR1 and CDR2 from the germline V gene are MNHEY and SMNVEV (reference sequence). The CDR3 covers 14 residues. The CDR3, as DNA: TGTGCCAGCAGCCCCGGGGGGGGCAATCAGCCCCAGCATTTT. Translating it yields CASSPGGGNQPQHF.

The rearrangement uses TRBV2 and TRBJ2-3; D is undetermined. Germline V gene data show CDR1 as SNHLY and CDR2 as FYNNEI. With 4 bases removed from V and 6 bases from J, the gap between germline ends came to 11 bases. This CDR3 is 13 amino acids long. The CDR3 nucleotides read TGTGCCAGCAGTGCCGACCCCGGGGATACGCAGTATTTT. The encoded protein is CASSADPGDTQYF.

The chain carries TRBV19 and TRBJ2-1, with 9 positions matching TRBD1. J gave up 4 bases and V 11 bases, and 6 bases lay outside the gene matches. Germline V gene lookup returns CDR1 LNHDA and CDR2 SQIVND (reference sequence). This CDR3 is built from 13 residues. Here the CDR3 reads CACGQGPYNEQFF. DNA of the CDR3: TGTGCCTGTGGACAGGGGCCATACAATGAGCAGTTCTTC.

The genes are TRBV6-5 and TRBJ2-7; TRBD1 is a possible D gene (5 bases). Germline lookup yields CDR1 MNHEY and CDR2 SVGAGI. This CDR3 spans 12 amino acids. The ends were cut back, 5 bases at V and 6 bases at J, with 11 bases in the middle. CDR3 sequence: CASSPGFGEQYF. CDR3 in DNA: TGTGCCAGCAGTCCAGGGTTTGGCGAGCAGTACTTC.

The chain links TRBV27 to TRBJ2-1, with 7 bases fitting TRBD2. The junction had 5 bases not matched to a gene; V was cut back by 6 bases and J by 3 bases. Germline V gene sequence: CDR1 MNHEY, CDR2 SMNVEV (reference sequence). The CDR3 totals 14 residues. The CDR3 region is CASRRGTYYNEQFF. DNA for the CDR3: TGTGCCAGCAGGCGGGGGACTTACTACAATGAGCAGTTCTTC.

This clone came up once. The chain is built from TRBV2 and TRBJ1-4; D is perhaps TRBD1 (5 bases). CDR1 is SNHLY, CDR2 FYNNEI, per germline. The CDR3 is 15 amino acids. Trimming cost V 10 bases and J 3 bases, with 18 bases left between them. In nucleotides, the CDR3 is TGTGCCACCCACCGGGACTTTTCGGCTAATGAAAAACTGTTTTTT. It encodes CATHRDFSANEKLFF.

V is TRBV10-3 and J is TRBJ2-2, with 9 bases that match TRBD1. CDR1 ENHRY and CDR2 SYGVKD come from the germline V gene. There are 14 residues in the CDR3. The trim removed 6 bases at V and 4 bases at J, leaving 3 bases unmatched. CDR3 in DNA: TGTGCCATCAGGTGGGACAGGGCCACCGGGGAGCTGTTTTTT. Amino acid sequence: CAIRWDRATGELFF.

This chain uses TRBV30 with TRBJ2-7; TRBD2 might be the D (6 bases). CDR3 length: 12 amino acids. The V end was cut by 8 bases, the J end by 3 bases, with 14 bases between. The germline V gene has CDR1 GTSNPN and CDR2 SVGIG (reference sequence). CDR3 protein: CAGGADFYEQYF. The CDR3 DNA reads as TGTGCCGGAGGGGCAGATTTCTACGAGCAGTACTTC.

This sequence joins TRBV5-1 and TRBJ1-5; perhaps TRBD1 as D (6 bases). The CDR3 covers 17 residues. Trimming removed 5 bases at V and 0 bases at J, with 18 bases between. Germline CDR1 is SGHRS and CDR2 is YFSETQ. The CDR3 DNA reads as TGCGCCAGCAGATGTAGACAGGAATCGAATAGCAATCAGCCCCAGCATTTT. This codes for CASRCRQESNSNQPQHF.

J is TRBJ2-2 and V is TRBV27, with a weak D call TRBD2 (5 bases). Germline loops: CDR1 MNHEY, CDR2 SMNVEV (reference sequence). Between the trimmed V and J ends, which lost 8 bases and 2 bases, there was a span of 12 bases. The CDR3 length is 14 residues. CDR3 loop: CASGREGNTGELFF. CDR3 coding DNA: TGTGCCAGCGGCCGTGAGGGTAACACCGGGGAGCTGTTTTTT.

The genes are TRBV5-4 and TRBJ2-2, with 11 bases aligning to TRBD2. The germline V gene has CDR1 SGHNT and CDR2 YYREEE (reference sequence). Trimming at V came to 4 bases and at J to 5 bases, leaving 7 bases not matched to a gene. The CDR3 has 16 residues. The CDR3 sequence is CASSPVAGGQTGELFF. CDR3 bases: TGTGCCAGCAGCCCGGTAGCGGGGGGGCAAACCGGGGAGCTGTTTTTT. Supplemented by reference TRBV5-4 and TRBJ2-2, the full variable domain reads ETGVTQSPTHLIKTRGQQVTLRCSSQSGHNTVSWYQQALGQGPQFIFQYYREEENGRGNFPPRFSGLQFPNYSSELNVNALELDDSALYLCASSPVAGGQTGELFFGEGSRLTVL.

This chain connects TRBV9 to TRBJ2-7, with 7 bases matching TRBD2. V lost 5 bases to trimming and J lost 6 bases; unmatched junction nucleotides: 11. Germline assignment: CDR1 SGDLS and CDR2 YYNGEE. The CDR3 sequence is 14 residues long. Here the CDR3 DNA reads TGTGCCAGCAGAGAGGGCGGGAGATCGGGCGAGCAGTACTTC. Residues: CASREGGRSGEQYF.

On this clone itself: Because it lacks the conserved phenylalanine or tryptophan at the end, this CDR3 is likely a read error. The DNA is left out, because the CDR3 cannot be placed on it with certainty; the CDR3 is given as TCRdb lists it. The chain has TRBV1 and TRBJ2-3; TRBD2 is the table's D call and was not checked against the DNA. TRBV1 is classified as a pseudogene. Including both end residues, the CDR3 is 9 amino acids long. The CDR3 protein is CTSSQGDSS.

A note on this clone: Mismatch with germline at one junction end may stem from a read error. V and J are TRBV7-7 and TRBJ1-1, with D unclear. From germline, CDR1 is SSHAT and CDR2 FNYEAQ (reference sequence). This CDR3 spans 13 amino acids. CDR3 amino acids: CASSSQINTEAFF. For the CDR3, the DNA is TGTGCTAGCAGCTCCCAGATTAACACTGAAGCTTTCTTT.

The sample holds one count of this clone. The CDR3 sequence: CASSPGAGQGYGEQYF. The CDR3 bases are TGTGCCAGTAGTCCCGGAGCGGGACAGGGGTATGGCGAGCAGTACTTC. The chain uses TRBV19 and TRBJ2-7; TRBD1 aligns across 10 bases. CDR1 and CDR2 from the germline V gene are LNHDA and SQIVND (reference sequence). V shed 5 bases, J shed 6 bases, and the junction held 13 bases outside the gene matches. The CDR3 sequence is 16 residues long.

This CDR3 is CASSPGLLGETQYF. For the CDR3, the DNA is TGTGCCAGCAGCCCAGGACTGTTGGGGGAGACCCAGTACTTC. V and J are TRBV11-1 and TRBJ2-5, with D perhaps matching TRBD2 (5 bases). The V gene lost 5 bases and the J gene lost 5 bases, with 15 bases spanning the gap. The CDR3 consists of 14 residues. Germline assignment: CDR1 SGHAT and CDR2 FQDESV (reference sequence).

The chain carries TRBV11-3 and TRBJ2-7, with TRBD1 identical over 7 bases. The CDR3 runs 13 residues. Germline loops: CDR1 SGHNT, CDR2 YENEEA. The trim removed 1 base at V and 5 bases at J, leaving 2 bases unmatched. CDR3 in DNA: TGTGCCAGCAGCTTAGGGGGACAGCACGAGCAGTACTTC. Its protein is CASSLGGQHEQYF.

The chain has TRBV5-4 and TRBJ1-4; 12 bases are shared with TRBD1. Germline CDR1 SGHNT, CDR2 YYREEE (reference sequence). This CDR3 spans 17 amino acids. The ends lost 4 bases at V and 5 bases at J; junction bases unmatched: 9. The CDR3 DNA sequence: TGTGCCAGCAGCAGGGGACAGGGGGCGCTGAGGAATGAAAAACTGTTTTTT. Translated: CASSRGQGALRNEKLFF.